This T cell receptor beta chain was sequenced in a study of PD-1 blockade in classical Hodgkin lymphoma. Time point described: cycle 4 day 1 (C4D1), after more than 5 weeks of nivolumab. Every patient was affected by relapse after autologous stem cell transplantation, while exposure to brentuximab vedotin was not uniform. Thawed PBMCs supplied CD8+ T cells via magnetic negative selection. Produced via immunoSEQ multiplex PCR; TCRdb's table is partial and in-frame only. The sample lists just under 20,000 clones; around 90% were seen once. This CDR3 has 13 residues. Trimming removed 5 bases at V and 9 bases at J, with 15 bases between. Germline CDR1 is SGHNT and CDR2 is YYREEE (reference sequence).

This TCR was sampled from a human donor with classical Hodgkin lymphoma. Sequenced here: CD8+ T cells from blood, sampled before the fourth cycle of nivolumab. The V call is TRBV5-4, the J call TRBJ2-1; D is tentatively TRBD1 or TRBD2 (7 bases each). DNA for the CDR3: TGTGCCAGCAGTGCGACAGGGAGGGGTGAGCAGTTCTTC. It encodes CASSATGRGEQFF. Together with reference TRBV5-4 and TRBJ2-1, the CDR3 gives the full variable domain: ETGVTQSPTHLIKTRGQQVTLRCSSQSGHNTVSWYQQALGQGPQFIFQYYREEENGRGNFPPRFSGLQFPNYSSELNVNALELDDSALYLCASSATGRGEQFFGPGTRLTVL.